The rows below give T cell receptor beta chains drawn from one sample of a study of vaccination effects on CD4 cells after COVID-19. For these receptors, no antigen is known. Using immunoSEQ multiplex PCR, the repertoire was profiled, and TCRdb retains in-frame clones only, with some absent. Of 20,000 to 25,000 clones in the sample, 71% were seen once. Sequenced here: CD4+ T cells from PBMCs cultured with HCoV-OC43 spike peptides, sampled before COVID-19 vaccination. Receptor source: a human donor who received a COVID-19 vaccine. Both conserved end residues are part of each CDR3. D genes are given only for firm matches. Expanded clones are given a class, and other clones once, few, many or no size at all.

- | TRBJ1-5 | TRBV30 | - | TGTGCCTGGAGTCTTACGGGGGATCAGCCCCAGCATTTT | CAWSLTGDQPQHF
- | TRBJ2-7 | TRBV4-1 | TRBD2 | TGCGCCAGCAGCCAAGATCGGGGGGTACGGGGCGAGCAGTACTTC | CASSQDRGVRGEQYF
- | TRBJ2-2 | TRBV19 | TRBD2 | TGTGCCAGTAGTGCCCCTAGCGGGAGGGCTTACGGGGAGCTGTTTTTT | CASSAPSGRAYGELFF
- | TRBJ1-6 | TRBV5-1 | - | TGCGCCAGCAGATACGGACTGAAAAATTCACCCCTCCACTTT | CASRYGLKNSPLHF
- | TRBJ2-1 | TRBV6-1 | - | TGTGCCAGCAGTGAATGGCTGTCATTCGGCAACAATGAGCAGTTCTTC | CASSEWLSFGNNEQFF
- | TRBJ1-2 | TRBV4-1 | - | TGCGCCAGCAGCCAAGAGGCCAAGGGCTATGGCTACACCTTC | CASSQEAKGYGYTF
- | TRBJ1-2 | TRBV12-3/TRBV12-4 | TRBD1 | TGTGCCAGCAGATCCGACAGGGTCTATGGCTACACCTTC | CASRSDRVYGYTF
- | TRBJ2-7 | TRBV6-5 | TRBD2 | TGTGCCAGCAGTTACTCGTCTAGCGGGGGTTACGAGCAGTACTTC | CASSYSSSGGYEQYF
- | TRBJ1-3 | TRBV7-9 | - | TGTGCCAGCAGCACAGGAAACACCATATATTTT | CASSTGNTIYF
- | TRBJ2-3 | TRBV7-8 | - | TGTGCCAGCAGCTCGAGGGGAGACAATCCAGATACGCAGTATTTT | CASSSRGDNPDTQYF
- | TRBJ2-7 | TRBV18 | TRBD1 | TGTGCCAGCTCACCACGGTCCAACGGGACAGGGTTGTCCTACGAGCAGTACTTC | CASSPRSNGTGLSYEQYF
few | TRBJ2-2 | TRBV2 | - | TGTGCCAGCAGTGACTGGGTTCGATCGGGGGAGCTGTTTTTT | CASSDWVRSGELFF
once | TRBJ2-2 | TRBV19 | - | TGTGCCAGTAGCCCTACTTTGAGGGTCCCCGGGGAGCTGTTTTTT | CASSPTLRVPGELFF
- | TRBJ2-5 | TRBV3-1/TRBV3-2 | - | TGTGCCAGCAGCCAGGTCGTCCAAGAGACCCAGTACTTC | CASSQVVQETQYF
- | TRBJ2-1 | TRBV7-9 | TRBD1 | TGTGCCAGCAGCTCCCGGGACAGGGGACAGAACAGTGAGCAGTTCTTC | CASSSRDRGQNSEQFF
- | TRBJ1-4 | TRBV30 | - | TGTGCCTGGAGTGTACTACAGACTAATGAAAAACTGTTTTTT | CAWSVLQTNEKLFF
- | TRBJ2-7 | TRBV7-2 | TRBD1 | TGTGCCAGCAGCCAGGGGGTTCAGCAGTACTTC | CASSQGVQQYF
- | TRBJ1-3 | TRBV3-1/TRBV3-2 | - | TGTGCCAGCAGCCAAGAATCTCTCAGGGAGGCTGGAAACACCATATATTTT | CASSQESLREAGNTIYF
- | TRBJ2-3 | TRBV7-2 | - | TGTGCCAGCAGCCAGGACTCCTACACAGATACGCAGTATTTT | CASSQDSYTDTQYF
- | TRBJ1-5 | TRBV30 | - | TGTGCCTCCGGGTGGGGACATAGCAATCAGCCCCAGCATTTT | CASGWGHSNQPQHF
- | TRBJ1-3 | TRBV20-1 | - | TGCAGTGCTAGTAATTCTGGAAACACCATATATTTT | CSASNSGNTIYF
once | TRBJ1-5 | TRBV2 | - | TGTGCCAGCAGTGCCGACGGGGGGGGAAATCAGCCCCAGCATTTT | CASSADGGGNQPQHF
- | TRBJ1-1 | TRBV19 | - | TGTGCCAGTAGTACTGGGGGGACGAGGATGAACACTGAAGCTTTCTTT | CASSTGGTRMNTEAFF
- | TRBJ1-1 | TRBV29-1 | TRBD1 | TGCAGCGCCCAGTTGACAGGGGGTGGGCTGACGAACACTGAAGCTTTCTTT | CSAQLTGGGLTNTEAFF
- | TRBJ2-7 | TRBV6-5 | TRBD2 | TGTGCCAGCAGTCTAAGGCGGGAGATTGAGCAGTACTTC | CASSLRREIEQYF
- | TRBJ1-1 | TRBV6-5 | TRBD1 | TGTGCCAGCAGGCAGGGACAGGGCAGCTACACTGAAGCTTTCTTT | CASRQGQGSYTEAFF
once | TRBJ1-5 | TRBV19 | - | TGTGCCAGTAGGAGCCGGGACCCTAATCAGCCCCAGCATTTT | CASRSRDPNQPQHF
few | TRBJ1-5 | TRBV2 | - | TGTGCCAGCAGTGTAGAGGGGCATAGCAATCAGCCCCAGCATTTT | CASSVEGHSNQPQHF
- | TRBJ1-2 | TRBV5-6 | - | TGTGCCAGCAGCCAGACAGATTATGGCTACACCTTC | CASSQTDYGYTF
once | TRBJ2-2 | TRBV5-1 | TRBD1 | TGCGCCAGCAGCTCGGGACAGGGTATACGAGCCGGGGAGCTGTTTTTT | CASSSGQGIRAGELFF
- | TRBJ1-5 | TRBV21-1 | - | TGTGCCAGCAAACAGGTGGGGTTGAATCAGCCCCAGCATTTT | CASKQVGLNQPQHF
once | TRBJ2-7 | TRBV29-1 | TRBD1 | TGCAGCGTTGAAGATCGGGCCAGGGGGCTCGAGCAGTACTTC | CSVEDRARGLEQYF
few | TRBJ1-1 | TRBV6-1 | - | TGTGCCAGCAGTTTGACAGGATCGAATTCTGAAGCTTTCTTT | CASSLTGSNSEAFF
- | TRBJ1-6 | TRBV14 | TRBD1 | TGTGCCAGCAGCATAGACAGGGACCGAATAGTCTCACCCCTCCACTTT | CASSIDRDRIVSPLHF
once | TRBJ1-3 | TRBV3-1/TRBV3-2 | - | TGTGCCAGCAGCCAACAGGGAAGCTCTGGAAACACCATATATTTT | CASSQQGSSGNTIYF
few | TRBJ1-3 | TRBV5-5 | - | TGTGCCAGCAGCTGGCAGGGGTCTGGAAACACCATATATTTT | CASSWQGSGNTIYF
- | TRBJ2-3 | TRBV7-7 | - | TGTGCCAGCAGCGAGCGGCTCACAGATACGCAGTATTTT | CASSERLTDTQYF
- | TRBJ1-2 | TRBV27 | TRBD1 | TGTGCCAGCAGTTCGGGACAGGGGGAGGCCTACACCTTC | CASSSGQGEAYTF
- | TRBJ2-1 | TRBV18 | - | TGTGCCAGCTCACTGTCGACTGGCCGGTACAATGAGCAGTTCTTC | CASSLSTGRYNEQFF
- | TRBJ2-7 | TRBV3-1/TRBV3-2 | TRBD1 | TGTGCCAGCAGCCTCCGATCGGACAGGGGGGGTGGGAACGAGCAGTACTTC | CASSLRSDRGGGNEQYF
- | TRBJ2-7 | TRBV7-2 | - | TGTGCCAGCAGCTTGGGCAGACGCAACTACGAGCAGTACTTC | CASSLGRRNYEQYF
- | TRBJ1-3 | TRBV6-1 | - | TGTGCCAGCAGTGAACTTGGCACCTACTCTGGAAACACCATATATTTT | CASSELGTYSGNTIYF
- | TRBJ1-2 | TRBV9 | TRBD1 | TGTGCCAGCAGCGTTCTCGGACAGGACAACTATGGCTACACCTTC | CASSVLGQDNYGYTF
- | TRBJ2-1 | TRBV6-5 | TRBD2 | TGTGCCAGCAAGGCGGGAGGAGGGAGGCATGAGCAGTTCTTC | CASKAGGGRHEQFF
- | TRBJ2-6 | TRBV5-6 | - | TGTGCCAGCAGCTTGGTGGGGGCCGGGGATTACCGGGCCAACGTCCTGACTTTC | CASSLVGAGDYRANVLTF
few | TRBJ2-2 | TRBV3-1/TRBV3-2 | - | TGTGCCAGCAGCCAAACGGAGTGGACCGGGGAGCTGTTTTTT | CASSQTEWTGELFF
once | TRBJ2-5 | TRBV5-1 | - | TGCGCCAGCAGCTTGACACGCCAAGAGACCCAGTACTTC | CASSLTRQETQYF
- | TRBJ2-2 | TRBV5-6 | TRBD2 | TGTGCCAGCAGCTTGGTTCCTGCTAGCGGGAGAACCGGGGAGCTGTTTTTT | CASSLVPASGRTGELFF
- | TRBJ2-4 | TRBV11-2 | - | TGTGCCAGCAGCTTAGTCCCAGGCCAAATTCAGTACTTC | CASSLVPGQIQYF
few | TRBJ2-7 | TRBV6-5 | - | TGTGCCAGCAGTAAAAAACCCCAGGGTAAGGGCGAGCAGTACTTC | CASSKKPQGKGEQYF
- | TRBJ1-4 | TRBV12-2 | - | TGTGCAAGTCGCTTAGCGATTGAAAGGGGGACTAATGAAAAACTGTTTTTT | CASRLAIERGTNEKLFF
- | TRBJ1-2 | TRBV6-5 | TRBD1 | TGTGCCAGCAGTAATCGACAGGGCGGCGGCTACACCTTC | CASSNRQGGGYTF
- | TRBJ1-5 | TRBV28 | - | TGTGCCAGCAGTAGGTCATCCGGGCAGAGAAATCAGCCCCAGCATTTT | CASSRSSGQRNQPQHF
- | TRBJ1-2 | TRBV5-1 | - | TGCGCCAGCACCCTTGGGTATTCACCCTATGGCTACACCTTC | CASTLGYSPYGYTF
few | TRBJ1-6 | TRBV28 | - | TGTGCCAGCAGCGTCCTTTGGGGGATAAGTAATTCACCCCTCCACTTT | CASSVLWGISNSPLHF